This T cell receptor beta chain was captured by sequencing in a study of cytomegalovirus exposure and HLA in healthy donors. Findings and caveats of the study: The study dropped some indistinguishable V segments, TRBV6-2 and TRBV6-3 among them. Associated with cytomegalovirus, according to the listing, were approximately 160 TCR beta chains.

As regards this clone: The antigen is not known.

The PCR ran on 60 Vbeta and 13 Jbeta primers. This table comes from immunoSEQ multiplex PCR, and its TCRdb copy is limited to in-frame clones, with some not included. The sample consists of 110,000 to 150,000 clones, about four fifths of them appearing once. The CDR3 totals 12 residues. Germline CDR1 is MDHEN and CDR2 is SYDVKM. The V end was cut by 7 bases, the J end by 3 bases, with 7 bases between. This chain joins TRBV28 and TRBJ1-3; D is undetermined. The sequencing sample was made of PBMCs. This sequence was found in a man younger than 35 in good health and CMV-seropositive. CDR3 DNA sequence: TGTGCCAGCAATTTCGGTGGAAACACCATATATTTT. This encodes CASNFGGNTIYF.